This T cell receptor (beta chain) was found in a study of tumor and adjacent non-tumor tissue in lung cancer. Whole-study context: Patients comprised about a dozen adenocarcinoma, a couple of squamous cell carcinoma and 1 small cell lung cancer. The patients, roughly eleven men and four to six women, were about 31 to 80 with stage I to III disease.

In its sample, this clonotype was seen many times. No cell sorting was done before RNA was extracted from the tissue. Germline values: CDR1 DFQATT, CDR2 SNEGSKA (reference sequence). The CDR3 loop spans 14 amino acids. J lost 4 bases, V lost 5 bases, and 6 bases had no gene match. The library came from three nested PCR rounds adapted from ARM-PCR protocols. TCRdb itself ran the multiplex PCR reads through MiXCR, one entry per CDR3 protein. The table shows fewer than 120,000 distinct CDR3 sequences, with nearly 85% occurring only once. Sequencing was performed on lung tumor tissue. The TCR was taken from a man between 65 and 79 years old with non-small cell lung cancer. The chain couples TRBV20-1 to TRBJ2-3; TRBD2 aligns across 10 bases. CDR3 in amino acids: CSAFASGGSDTQYF. CDR3 sequence (DNA): TGCAGTGCTTTTGCTAGCGGGGGTTCAGATACGCAGTATTTT.